This TCR beta chain came from a study of T cell responses to AZD1222 COVID-19 vaccine. Looking at the study overall: Second doses were pooled across both intervals (about 4 or about 12 weeks). Notes on the study in general: Spike regions recognized by vaccine-associated CD4 TCRs spanned the protein, led by 160-218 and 743-854. Clonal diversity may have been underestimated, and the donors were mostly white British, with more females than males. Spike-specific TCR breadth and depth were elevated following two AZD1222 doses.

Sequencing was performed with immunoSEQ multiplex PCR; in TCRdb, only in-frame clones are kept and a portion is missing. The table has around 150,000 clones, roughly 90% seen once; the top ten hold under 2.5%. With regard to this clone: Its antigen remains unidentified.

This CDR3 comprises 15 residues. V gave up 0 bases and J gave up 8 bases; unmatched junction bases: 6. CDR1 is LGHDT and CDR2 is YNNKEL in the germline V gene (reference sequence). This chain links TRBV3-1 (or the pseudogene TRBV3-2) with TRBJ2-1; 8 positions agree with TRBD2. The receptor comes from an adult in good health. Sequenced material: peripheral blood, taken on day 0 of AZD1222 vaccination. This chain's CDR3 is CASSQDPSGSDEQFF. The CDR3, as DNA: TGTGCCAGCAGCCAAGATCCCAGCGGGAGCGATGAGCAGTTCTTC.